Below, one T cell receptor beta chain is given with its context. Assay used: immunoSEQ multiplex PCR; TCRdb lists only in-frame clones, some missing. Of 120,000 to 150,000 clones in the sample, over 75% were seen once. The entry originates in a study of blood T cell repertoires in COVID-19. Across the study: From the United States, Italy and Spain came samples of acute and convalescent COVID-19. In each case, the material was cDNA or gDNA derived from T cells, B-cell-depleted T cells, or PBMCs.

CDR3 length: 13 amino acids. The V and J ends lost 10 bases and 3 bases respectively, with 13 bases between them. CDR1 is WSHSY, CDR2 SAAADI, per germline. The TCR sequence derives from a man aged 60-69 years with active or convalescent COVID-19. The chain is built from TRBV10-2 and TRBJ2-1; D remains unclear. Sample: peripheral blood. The CDR3 reads CATNAYIYNEQFF. The CDR3 bases are TGCGCCACCAACGCGTATATCTACAATGAGCAGTTCTTC.